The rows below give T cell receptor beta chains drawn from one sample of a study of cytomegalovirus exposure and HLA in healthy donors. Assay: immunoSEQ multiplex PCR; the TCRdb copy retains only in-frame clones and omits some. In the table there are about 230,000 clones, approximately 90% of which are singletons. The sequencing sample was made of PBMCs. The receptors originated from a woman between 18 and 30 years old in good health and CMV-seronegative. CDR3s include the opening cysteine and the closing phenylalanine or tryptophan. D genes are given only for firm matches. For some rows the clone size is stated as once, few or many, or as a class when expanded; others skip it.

cdr3_nt: TGTGCCAGCAGCGTAGTGGGACAGGGAAATGAAGCTTTCTTT; cdr3_aa: CASSVVGQGNEAFF; d_call: TRBD1; j_call: TRBJ1-1; clone_size: -; v_call: TRBV9
cdr3_nt: TGTGCCAGCAGCTTAGGGGGGGTAAGGTCTGTCGCTTTCTTT; cdr3_aa: CASSLGGVRSVAFF; d_call: -; j_call: TRBJ1-1; clone_size: -; v_call: TRBV7-6
cdr3_nt: TGTGCCAGCAGCCAAGACCGCTATCTAGGGACAGGGTTCCTCGAGCAGTACTTC; cdr3_aa: CASSQDRYLGTGFLEQYF; d_call: TRBD1; j_call: TRBJ2-7; clone_size: -; v_call: TRBV14
cdr3_nt: TGTGCCAGCAGTCGGGGACAGGGAGCCAACTATGGCTACACCTTC; cdr3_aa: CASSRGQGANYGYTF; d_call: TRBD1; j_call: TRBJ1-2; clone_size: -; v_call: TRBV2
cdr3_nt: TGTGCCAGCAGGAAACAGGGGGCAAGCTCCTACGAGCAGTACTTC; cdr3_aa: CASRKQGASSYEQYF; d_call: TRBD1; j_call: TRBJ2-7; clone_size: -; v_call: TRBV28
cdr3_nt: TGTGCCAGCAGCCAAGACGGCGGGGGAACCTACAATGAGCAGTTCTTC; cdr3_aa: CASSQDGGGTYNEQFF; d_call: TRBD2; j_call: TRBJ2-1; clone_size: -; v_call: TRBV14
cdr3_nt: TGTGCCAGCAGCTCAGGGGCCGGGCTCATGAACACTGAAGCTTTCTTT; cdr3_aa: CASSSGAGLMNTEAFF; d_call: -; j_call: TRBJ1-1; clone_size: -; v_call: TRBV7-2
cdr3_nt: TGTGCCAGTAGCCCTCGCGGGCGGGGGGCCGTACGGGAGTATTTT; cdr3_aa: CASSPRGRGAVREYF; d_call: TRBD2; j_call: TRBJ2-3; clone_size: -; v_call: TRBV19
cdr3_nt: TGTGCCAGCAGCCGAACTGGGGAGTTTGGCTACACCTTC; cdr3_aa: CASSRTGEFGYTF; d_call: -; j_call: TRBJ1-2; clone_size: -; v_call: TRBV5-6
cdr3_nt: TGTGCCAGCAGTTTACGGGTTGGGGACAGCGTCTCCTACGAGCAGTACTTC; cdr3_aa: CASSLRVGDSVSYEQYF; d_call: TRBD1; j_call: TRBJ2-7; clone_size: -; v_call: TRBV28
cdr3_nt: TGTGCCAGCAGCTGGACAGGGGTAGATCAGCCCCAGCATTTT; cdr3_aa: CASSWTGVDQPQHF; d_call: TRBD1; j_call: TRBJ1-5; clone_size: -; v_call: TRBV7-8
cdr3_nt: TGTGCCAGCAGTCCATGGGGGGGACAGGGGGCAATGAACGAGCAGTACTTC; cdr3_aa: CASSPWGGQGAMNEQYF; d_call: TRBD1; j_call: TRBJ2-7; clone_size: -; v_call: TRBV11-2
cdr3_nt: TGTGCCAGCTCACCTGGGCAAAATCAGCCCCAGCATTTT; cdr3_aa: CASSPGQNQPQHF; d_call: -; j_call: TRBJ1-5; clone_size: -; v_call: TRBV18
cdr3_nt: TGTGCCAGCAGTTACGAATCGGGGAGCACCGGGGAGCTGTTTTTT; cdr3_aa: CASSYESGSTGELFF; d_call: -; j_call: TRBJ2-2; clone_size: -; v_call: TRBV6-5
cdr3_nt: TGCAGTGCGCGGGGTTCTTTGATGGCTTTCTTT; cdr3_aa: CSARGSLMAFF; d_call: -; j_call: TRBJ1-1; clone_size: few; v_call: TRBV20-1
cdr3_nt: TGTGCCAGCAGCTTAGCTCTGGGACTAGCGGGACGGGAGACCCAGTACTTC; cdr3_aa: CASSLALGLAGRETQYF; d_call: TRBD2; j_call: TRBJ2-5; clone_size: -; v_call: TRBV13